These 3 T cell receptor beta chains originate from one sample sequenced in a study of blood T cell repertoires in COVID-19. The protocol was immunoSEQ multiplex PCR, while the TCRdb copy is restricted to in-frame clones and leaves out a portion. Here the sample spans over 300,000 clones, roughly 89% being singletons. The sequenced sample consisted of peripheral blood. These receptors came from a man aged 18 to 30 with active or convalescent COVID-19.

The chain carries TRBV7-9 and TRBJ2-1; TRBD1 agrees at 9 bases. Germline V gives CDR1 SEHNR, CDR2 FQNEAQ (reference sequence). CDR3 length: 16 residues. V gave up 5 bases and J gave up 7 bases; unmatched junction bases: 12. CDR3 amino acids: CASSTGTGIILNEQFF. CDR3 coding DNA: TGTGCCAGCAGCACCGGGACAGGGATAATCTTAAATGAGCAGTTCTTC.

This chain uses TRBV6-2 or TRBV6-3 with TRBJ1-1; no reliable D call. Looked up from germline, CDR1 is MNHEY and CDR2 is SVGEGT. V was trimmed by 0 bases and J by 0 bases, leaving 14 bases between them. The CDR3 runs 17 residues. CDR3 DNA: TGTGCCAGCAGTTACTCGGTGCAGGTGGGCATGAACACTGAAGCTTTCTTT. Translated, it gives CASSYSVQVGMNTEAFF.

The chain uses TRBV6-5 and TRBJ1-1; D perhaps matches TRBD1 (5 bases). The CDR3 spans 12 residues. CDR1 MNHEY and CDR2 SVGAGI come from the germline V gene. The germline V and J ends were trimmed by 6 bases and 5 bases, with 10 bases remaining between them. This chain's CDR3 is CASRRPGTEAFF. The CDR3 nucleotides read TGTGCCAGCAGAAGACCAGGGACTGAAGCTTTCTTT.